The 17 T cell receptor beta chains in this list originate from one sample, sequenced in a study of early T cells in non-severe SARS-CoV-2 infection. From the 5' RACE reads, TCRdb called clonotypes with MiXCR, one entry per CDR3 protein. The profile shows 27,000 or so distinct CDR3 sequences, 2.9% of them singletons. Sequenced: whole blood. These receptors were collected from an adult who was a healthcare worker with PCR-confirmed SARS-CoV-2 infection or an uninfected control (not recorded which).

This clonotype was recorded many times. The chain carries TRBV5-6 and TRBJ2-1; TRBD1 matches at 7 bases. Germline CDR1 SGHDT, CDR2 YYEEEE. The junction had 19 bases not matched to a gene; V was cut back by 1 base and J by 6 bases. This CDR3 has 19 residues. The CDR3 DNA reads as TGTGCCAGCAGCTTGTTTCGTGAGGGGGCGAACCCCACACGCAATGAGCAGTTCTTC. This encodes CASSLFREGANPTRNEQFF.

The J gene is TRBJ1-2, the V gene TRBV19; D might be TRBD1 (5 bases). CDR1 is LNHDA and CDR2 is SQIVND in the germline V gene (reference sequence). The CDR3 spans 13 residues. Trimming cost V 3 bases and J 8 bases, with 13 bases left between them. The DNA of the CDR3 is TGTGCCAGTAGTATCTATGGGGCGCCGGGCTACACCTTC. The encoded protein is CASSIYGAPGYTF.

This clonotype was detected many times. The CDR3: CASSPRGLGLSGYTF. CDR3 DNA: TGTGCCAGCAGTCCTCGGGGGTTAGGTCTCTCTGGCTACACCTTC. The chain employs TRBV12-3 or TRBV12-4 and TRBJ1-2, with D perhaps TRBD1 (5 bases). V lost 5 bases, J lost 7 bases, and 20 bases lay in between. The CDR3 consists of 15 residues.

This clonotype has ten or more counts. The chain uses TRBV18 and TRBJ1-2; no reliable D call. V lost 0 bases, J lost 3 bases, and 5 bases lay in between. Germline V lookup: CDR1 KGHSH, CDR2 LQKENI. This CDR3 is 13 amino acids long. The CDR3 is CASSPPGYYGYTF. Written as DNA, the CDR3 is TGTGCCAGCTCACCACCGGGATACTATGGCTACACCTTC.

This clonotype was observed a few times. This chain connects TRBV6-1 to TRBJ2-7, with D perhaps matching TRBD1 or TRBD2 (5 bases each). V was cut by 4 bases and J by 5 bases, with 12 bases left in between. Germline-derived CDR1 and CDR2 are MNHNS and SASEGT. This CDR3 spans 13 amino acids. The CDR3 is CASSAGTHNEQYV. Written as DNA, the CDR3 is TGTGCCAGCAGTGCCGGGACCCACAACGAGCAGTACGTC.

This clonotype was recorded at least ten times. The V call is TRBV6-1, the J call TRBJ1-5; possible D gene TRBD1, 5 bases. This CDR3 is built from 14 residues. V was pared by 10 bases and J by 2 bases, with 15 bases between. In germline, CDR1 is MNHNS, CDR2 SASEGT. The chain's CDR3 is CATSAGDGNQPQHF. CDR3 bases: TGTGCCACCTCCGCGGGGGATGGCAATCAGCCCCAGCATTTT.

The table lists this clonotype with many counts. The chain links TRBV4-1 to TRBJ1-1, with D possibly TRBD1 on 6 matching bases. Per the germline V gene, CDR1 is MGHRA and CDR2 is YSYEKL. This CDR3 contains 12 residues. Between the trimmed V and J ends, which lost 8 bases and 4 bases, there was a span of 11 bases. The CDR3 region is CASRGGLTEAFF. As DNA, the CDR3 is TGCGCCAGCCGCGGGGGCCTCACTGAAGCTTTCTTT.

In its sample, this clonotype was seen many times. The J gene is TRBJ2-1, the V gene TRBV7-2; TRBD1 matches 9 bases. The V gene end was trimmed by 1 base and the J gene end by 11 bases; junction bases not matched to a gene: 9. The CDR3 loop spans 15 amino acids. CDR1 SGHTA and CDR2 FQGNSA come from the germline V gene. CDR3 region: CASSLVVQGAGKQFF. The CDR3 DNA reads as TGTGCCAGCAGCTTAGTAGTACAGGGGGCGGGGAAGCAGTTCTTC.

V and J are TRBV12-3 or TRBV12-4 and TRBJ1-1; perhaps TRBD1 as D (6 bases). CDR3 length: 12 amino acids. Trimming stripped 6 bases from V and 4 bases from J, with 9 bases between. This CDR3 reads CASRSGVTEAFF. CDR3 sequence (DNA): TGTGCCAGCAGATCAGGGGTCACTGAAGCTTTCTTT.

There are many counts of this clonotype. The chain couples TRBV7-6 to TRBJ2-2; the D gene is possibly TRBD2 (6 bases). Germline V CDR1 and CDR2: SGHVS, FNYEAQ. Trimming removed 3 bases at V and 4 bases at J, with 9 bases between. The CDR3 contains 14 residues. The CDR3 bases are TGTGCCAGCAGCTTTTCCGGGGGCACCGGGGAGCTGTTTTTT. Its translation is CASSFSGGTGELFF.

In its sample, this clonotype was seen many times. CDR3 protein: CASSYSRGAGQYF. CDR3 sequence (DNA): TGTGCCAGCAGTTACTCGAGGGGGGCCGGGCAGTATTTT. The chain carries TRBV6-2 or TRBV6-3 and TRBJ2-3; D may be TRBD1 or TRBD2 (6 bases each). Trimming stripped 0 bases from V and 11 bases from J, with 12 bases between. CDR3 length: 13 amino acids. CDR1 and CDR2 (germline): MNHEY, SVGEGT.

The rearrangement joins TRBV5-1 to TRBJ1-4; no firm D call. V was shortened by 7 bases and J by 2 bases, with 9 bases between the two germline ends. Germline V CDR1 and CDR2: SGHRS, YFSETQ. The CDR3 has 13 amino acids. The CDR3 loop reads CASAVQTNEKLFF. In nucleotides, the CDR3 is TGCGCCAGCGCGGTACAGACTAATGAAAAACTGTTTTTT.

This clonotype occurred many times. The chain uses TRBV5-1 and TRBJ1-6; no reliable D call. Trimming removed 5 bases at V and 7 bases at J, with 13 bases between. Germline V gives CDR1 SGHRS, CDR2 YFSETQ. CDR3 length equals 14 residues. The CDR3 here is CASRKQALNSPLHF. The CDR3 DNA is TGCGCCAGCAGGAAGCAGGCATTAAATTCACCCCTCCACTTT.

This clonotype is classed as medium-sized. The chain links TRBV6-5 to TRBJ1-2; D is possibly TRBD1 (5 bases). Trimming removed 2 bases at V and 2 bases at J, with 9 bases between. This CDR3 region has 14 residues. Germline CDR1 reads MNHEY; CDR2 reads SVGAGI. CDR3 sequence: CASSYAGPNYGYTF. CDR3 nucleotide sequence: TGTGCCAGCAGTTACGCAGGGCCAAACTATGGCTACACCTTC.

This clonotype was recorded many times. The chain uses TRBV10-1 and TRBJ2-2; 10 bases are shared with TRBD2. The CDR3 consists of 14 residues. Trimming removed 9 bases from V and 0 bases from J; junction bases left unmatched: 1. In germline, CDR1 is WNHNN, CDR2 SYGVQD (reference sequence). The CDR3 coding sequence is TGCGCCAGACTAGCGGGGACGAACACCGGGGAGCTGTTTTTT. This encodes CARLAGTNTGELFF.

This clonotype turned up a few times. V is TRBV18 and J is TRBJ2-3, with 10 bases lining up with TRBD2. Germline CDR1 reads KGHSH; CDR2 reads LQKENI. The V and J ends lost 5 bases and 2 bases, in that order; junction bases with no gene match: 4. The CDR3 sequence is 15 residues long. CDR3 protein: CASSSLAGDTDTQYF. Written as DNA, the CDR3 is TGTGCCAGCTCATCCCTAGCGGGGGACACAGATACGCAGTATTTT.

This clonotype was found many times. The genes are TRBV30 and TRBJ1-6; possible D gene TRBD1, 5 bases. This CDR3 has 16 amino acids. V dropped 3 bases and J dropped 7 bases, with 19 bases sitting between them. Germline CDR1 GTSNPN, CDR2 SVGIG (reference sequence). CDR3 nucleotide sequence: TGTGCCTGGAGCCGAGCCCCCGGGACGACGAATTCACCCCTCCACTTT. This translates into CAWSRAPGTTNSPLHF. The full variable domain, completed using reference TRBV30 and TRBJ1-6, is SQTIHQWPATLVQPVGSPLSLECTVEGTSNPNLYWYRQAAGRGLQLLFYSVGIGQISSEVPQNLSASRPQDRQFILSSKKLLLSDSGFYLCAWSRAPGTTNSPLHFGNGTRLTVT.